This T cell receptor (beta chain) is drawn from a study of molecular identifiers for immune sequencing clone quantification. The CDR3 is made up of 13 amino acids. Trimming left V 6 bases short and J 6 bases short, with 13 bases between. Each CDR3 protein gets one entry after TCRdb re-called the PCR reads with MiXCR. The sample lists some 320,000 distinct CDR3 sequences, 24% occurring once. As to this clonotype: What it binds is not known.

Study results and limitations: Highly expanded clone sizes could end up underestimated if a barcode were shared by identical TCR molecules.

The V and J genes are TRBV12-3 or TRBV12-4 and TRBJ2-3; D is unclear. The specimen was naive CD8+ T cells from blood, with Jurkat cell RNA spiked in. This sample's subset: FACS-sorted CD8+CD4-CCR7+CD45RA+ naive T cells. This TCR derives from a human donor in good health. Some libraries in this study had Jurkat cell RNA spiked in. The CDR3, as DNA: TGTGCCAGCAGCACGATGGGATCGGATACGCAGTATTTT. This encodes CASSTMGSDTQYF.